This T cell receptor (beta chain) was captured by sequencing in a study of blood T cell repertoires in COVID-19. Study-wide background: Acute-phase and convalescent COVID-19 samples originated in the United States, Italy and Spain. PBMCs, B-cell-depleted T cells, or T cells were the source of the cDNA or gDNA that made up the material.

Only in-frame clones appear in the TCRdb table, and some are missing; sequencing was by immunoSEQ multiplex PCR. Seen here are around 140,000 clones, 87% observed once, and the top ten hold less than 10%. Input material: peripheral blood. This TCR was sampled from a woman aged 45-60 years with active or convalescent COVID-19.

CDR3 residues: CASSLGPSNYGYTF. Written as DNA, the CDR3 is TGTGCCAGCAGCTTAGGCCCGAGCAACTATGGCTACACCTTC. The J gene is TRBJ1-2, the V gene TRBV7-2; no definite D call. V lost 1 base and J lost 2, with 8 bases in between. From germline, CDR1 is SGHTA and CDR2 FQGNSA. The CDR3 is 14 residues long.